The source of this T cell receptor beta chain is a study of CD8 T cells in ankylosing spondylitis. Study conclusions and caveats: Seemingly characteristic of ankylosing spondylitis blood was a TCR beta motif consisting of 7 or 8 highly homologous variants. Disease-associated clones were CD8+ and fairly uncommon in peripheral blood.

The CDR3 is 20 residues long. V was pared by 0 bases and J by 0 bases, with 10 bases of the junction left unmatched. In germline, CDR1 is SGHRS, CDR2 YFSETQ. TCRdb called the 5' RACE reads again in MiXCR, with one record for every CDR3 protein. The table has 450,000 or so distinct CDR3 sequences, about 24% seen once; the top ten hold roughly 0.9%. This clonotype appeared a few times. Its antigen remains unknown. Sample: blood, either unsorted or a sorted T cell fraction (not recorded which). This receptor was taken from a male donor with ankylosing spondylitis. The chain combines TRBV5-1 with TRBJ2-6, with 9 nucleotides matching TRBD1. Written as DNA, the CDR3 is TGCGCCAGCAGCTTGGAAATTCTTGGGACAGGGAACTCTGGGGCCAACGTCCTGACTTTC. It encodes CASSLEILGTGNSGANVLTF.